The 23 T cell receptor beta chains given below trace back to one sample, sequenced in a study of cytomegalovirus exposure and HLA in healthy donors. Vbeta (60) and Jbeta (13) primers were used in the PCR. Using immunoSEQ multiplex PCR, the repertoire was profiled, and TCRdb retains in-frame clones only, with some absent. The sample contains approximately 220,000 clones, 80% to 85% of which appear only once. Sequencing was performed on PBMCs. These receptor sequences come from a boy between 2 and 10 years old in good health and CMV-seronegative.

The CDR3 here is CASNRAGGVAGELFF. The DNA for the CDR3 is TGTGCCAGTAATAGGGCAGGGGGAGTGGCCGGGGAGCTGTTTTTT. This chain connects TRBV19 to TRBJ2-2; 7 bases match TRBD1. The CDR3 extends over 15 amino acids. V trimming: 7 bases; J trimming: 6 bases; junction bases outside the gene matches: 11. CDR1 and CDR2 (germline): LNHDA, SQIVND (reference sequence).

The rearrangement uses TRBV6-1 and TRBJ1-1; the match to TRBD1 covers 8 bases. Germline CDR1 and CDR2: MNHNS and SASEGT. This CDR3 has 15 residues. Trimming took 7 bases from V and 4 from J; bases not matched to a gene: 11. The CDR3 DNA is TGTGCCAGCACTACTTCCCAGGGGGCCGGCACTGAAGCTTTCTTT. It specifies CASTTSQGAGTEAFF.

The chain employs TRBV7-2 and TRBJ2-7, with 8 bases matching TRBD2. CDR3 length equals 15 residues. Germline lookup yields CDR1 SGHTA and CDR2 FQGNSA. V trimming: 1 base; J trimming: 2 bases; junction bases outside the gene matches: 4. In nucleotides, the CDR3 is TGTGCCAGCAGCTTAGTGGGGACTAGGACCTACGAGCAGTACTTC. Its protein product is CASSLVGTRTYEQYF.

This chain links TRBV2 with TRBJ2-7; 9 bases map to TRBD1. This CDR3 has 14 residues. Germline trimming cut 6 bases from V and 1 base from J; bases unmatched to any gene: 4. Germline V lookup: CDR1 SNHLY, CDR2 FYNNEI. CDR3 bases: TGTGCCAGCAGCACAGGGGGCGGATCCTACGAGCAGTACTTC. Translation gives CASSTGGGSYEQYF.

The chain is built from TRBV7-8 and TRBJ1-4, with D perhaps TRBD1 (5 bases). Germline CDR1 reads SGHVS; CDR2 reads FQNEAQ. The CDR3 sequence is 15 residues long. Trimming cost V 0 bases and J 4 bases, with 9 bases left between them. The CDR3 region is CASSLAWGVNEKLFF. CDR3 DNA sequence: TGTGCCAGCAGCTTAGCGTGGGGGGTTAATGAAAAACTGTTTTTT.

The chain joins TRBV25-1 to TRBJ2-7; no firm D call. Germline lookup yields CDR1 MGHDK and CDR2 SYGVNS. This CDR3 region has 12 residues. The V and J ends lost 2 bases and 4 bases respectively, with 6 bases between them. The CDR3 sequence: CASSEAAYEQYF. For the CDR3, the DNA is TGTGCCAGCAGTGAAGCGGCGTACGAGCAGTACTTC.

The chain joins TRBV15 to TRBJ1-4; possibly TRBD1 for D (5 bases). The germline gives CDR1 LNHNV, CDR2 YYDKDF (reference sequence). The ends were cut back, 1 base at V and 7 bases at J, with 13 bases in the middle. This CDR3 has 15 amino acids. CDR3 nucleotide sequence: TGTGCCACCAGCAGAGCGGGGGGTTTTAGTGAAAAACTGTTTTTT. Its protein product is CATSRAGGFSEKLFF.

This clone has just a few counts. This chain connects TRBV15 to TRBJ1-1; TRBD1 matches 8 bases. CDR3 length: 16 amino acids. Germline V lookup: CDR1 LNHNV, CDR2 YYDKDF (reference sequence). V shed 6 bases, J shed 0 bases, and the junction held 9 bases outside the gene matches. DNA of the CDR3: TGTGCCACCAGGCCTCCGGGACAGGAATTGAACACTGAAGCTTTCTTT. It codes for CATRPPGQELNTEAFF.

V gene TRBV5-6 combines with J gene TRBJ1-1; D is unresolved. The CDR3 has 12 amino acids. V was shortened by 1 base and J by 1 base, with 2 bases between the two germline ends. CDR1 is SGHDT and CDR2 is YYEEEE in the germline V gene. The CDR3 protein is CASSLQNTEAFF. CDR3 sequence (DNA): TGTGCCAGCAGCTTGCAGAACACTGAAGCTTTCTTT.

To note about this clone: One end of the junction fails to match germline, which may point to a read error. The gene calls are TRBV5-1 and TRBJ2-7; D might be TRBD1 (6 bases). The CDR3 consists of 14 residues. Germline lookup yields CDR1 SGHRS and CDR2 YFSETQ. The CDR3 sequence: CASRSLGQFYEQYF. The CDR3 nucleotides are TGCGCCAGCAGATCCCTTGGACAGTTCTACGAACAGTACTTC.

This chain uses TRBV7-2 with TRBJ1-4; D is uncertain. V dropped 1 base and J dropped 8 bases, with 14 bases sitting between them. Germline V gene data show CDR1 as SGHTA and CDR2 as FQGNSA. The CDR3 is 15 amino acids. CDR3 loop: CASSLVVRGKEKLFF. The CDR3, as DNA: TGTGCCAGCAGCTTAGTAGTCCGAGGAAAAGAAAAACTGTTTTTT.

This clone was found once. V is TRBV11-1 and J is TRBJ1-1; 10 bases fit TRBD1. The V segment lost 4 bases and the J segment 6 bases; nucleotides outside the gene matches: 8. The CDR3 totals 15 residues. Germline values: CDR1 SGHAT, CDR2 FQDESV (reference sequence). The CDR3 DNA sequence: TGTGCCAGCAGCTCCGAGACAGGGGGCTTGTCTGAAGCTTTCTTT. Its protein is CASSSETGGLSEAFF.

CDR3 sequence (DNA): TGTGCCAGCAGCTTGACACCATACGAGCAGTACTTC. Its translation is CASSLTPYEQYF. The gene calls are TRBV6-5 and TRBJ2-7; D ambiguous. The CDR3 sequence is 12 residues long. Per the germline V gene, CDR1 is MNHEY and CDR2 is SVGAGI. Trimming removed 6 bases at V and 4 bases at J, with 10 bases between.

This rearrangement joins TRBV2 to TRBJ2-1, with D perhaps TRBD2 (5 bases). The CDR3 extends over 11 amino acids. The germline CDR1 and CDR2 sequences are SNHLY and FYNNEI. Deletions cut 3 bases from V and 8 bases from J, with 5 bases between. In nucleotides, the CDR3 is TGTGCCAGCAGTGAGAGGGATGAGCAGTTCTTC. It encodes CASSERDEQFF.

This chain uses TRBV7-3 with TRBJ1-2; 9 nucleotides align to TRBD1. The germline V gene encodes CDR1 SGHTA and CDR2 FQGTGA. This CDR3 contains 14 residues. V was pared by 2 bases and J by 7 bases, with 5 bases of the junction left unmatched. The CDR3 reads CASSLLGTGCGYTF. The CDR3 DNA reads TGTGCCAGCAGCTTACTCGGGACAGGGTGTGGCTACACCTTC.

This chain connects TRBV19 to TRBJ2-2; 12 nucleotides agree with TRBD2. From germline, CDR1 is LNHDA and CDR2 SQIVND (reference sequence). CDR3 length: 15 amino acids. V lost 2 bases and J lost 5; bases outside the gene matches: 0. The CDR3 bases are TGTGCCAGTAGTATAACTAGCGGGGGGACCGGGGAGCTGTTTTTT. Its translation is CASSITSGGTGELFF.

The chain combines TRBV19 with TRBJ2-5; TRBD2 matches 7 bases. Germline CDR1 is LNHDA and CDR2 is SQIVND (reference sequence). The CDR3 has 14 residues. V was pared by 3 bases and J by 2 bases, with 3 bases of the junction left unmatched. CDR3: CASSMWGGQETQYF. The CDR3 region has the DNA TGTGCCAGTAGTATGTGGGGGGGACAAGAGACCCAGTACTTC.

The chain joins TRBV5-1 to TRBJ2-6; a weak D match, TRBD2 (5 bases). Looked up from germline, CDR1 is SGHRS and CDR2 is YFSETQ. V was shortened by 6 bases and J by 2 bases, with 12 bases between the two germline ends. The CDR3 runs 15 residues. The CDR3 loop reads CASTYRDAGANVLTF. CDR3 DNA: TGCGCCAGCACTTATCGGGATGCTGGGGCCAACGTCCTGACTTTC.

The CDR3: CASSGGEAGGQDTQYF. In DNA form, the CDR3 reads TGTGCCAGCAGCGGAGGGGAAGCGGGGGGTCAAGATACGCAGTATTTT. This chain uses TRBV11-3 with TRBJ2-3; TRBD2 aligns across 9 bases. Trimming at V came to 5 bases and at J to 5 bases, leaving 11 bases not matched to a gene. Germline-derived CDR1 and CDR2 are SGHNT and YENEEA. The CDR3 covers 16 residues. Based on the CDR3 plus reference TRBV11-3 and TRBJ2-3, the full variable domain is EAGVVQSPRYKIIEKKQPVAFWCNPISGHNTLYWYLQNLGQGPELLIRYENEEAVDDSQLPKDRFSAERLKGVDSTLKIQPAELGDSAVYLCASSGGEAGGQDTQYFGPGTRLTVL.

V usage is TRBV2 and J usage is TRBJ2-1; 8 bases map to TRBD1. The CDR3 extends over 14 amino acids. V lost 1 base to trimming and J lost 10 bases; unmatched junction nucleotides: 6. The V gene's germline CDR1 is SNHLY and CDR2 FYNNEI. The CDR3 reads CASSEVHSGGEQFF. The CDR3 DNA is TGTGCCAGCAGTGAAGTCCACTCAGGGGGCGAGCAGTTCTTC.

The chain links TRBV5-1 to TRBJ1-2; D might be TRBD1 (6 bases). The CDR3 consists of 13 residues. V lost 0 bases and J 8 bases, leaving 11 bases between the germline ends. From germline, CDR1 is SGHRS and CDR2 YFSETQ. The CDR3 reads CASSLEGRGGYTF. The CDR3 coding sequence is TGCGCCAGCAGCTTGGAAGGCAGGGGCGGCTACACCTTC. Full variable domain (outside the CDR3, taken from reference TRBV5-1 and TRBJ1-2): KAGVTQTPRYLIKTRGQQVTLSCSPISGHRSVSWYQQTPGQGLQFLFEYFSETQRNKGNFPGRFSGRQFSNSRSEMNVSTLELGDSALYLCASSLEGRGGYTFGSGTRLTVV.

This clone has a handful of counts. V gene TRBV5-6 combines with J gene TRBJ2-7, with 9 bases identical to TRBD1. The CDR3 sequence is 14 residues long. CDR1 SGHDT and CDR2 YYEEEE come from the germline V gene. The junction had 7 bases not matched to a gene; V was cut back by 3 bases and J by 6 bases. CDR3 residues: CASSSGQGRGEQYF. In nucleotides, the CDR3 is TGTGCCAGCAGCTCGGGACAGGGAAGGGGCGAGCAGTACTTC.

This clone was counted once. The V and J genes are TRBV30 and TRBJ2-5; 16 bases are shared with TRBD2. Germline V gene lookup returns CDR1 GTSNPN and CDR2 SVGIG (reference sequence). The CDR3 totals 15 residues. V was clipped by 3 bases and J by 4 bases; unmatched bases: 2. CDR3 bases: TGTGCCTGGAGGGGACTAGCGGGGGGGACAGAGACCCAGTACTTC. Protein product: CAWRGLAGGTETQYF. Complete variable domain (other parts from reference TRBV30 and TRBJ2-5): SQTIHQWPATLVQPVGSPLSLECTVEGTSNPNLYWYRQAAGRGLQLLFYSVGIGQISSEVPQNLSASRPQDRQFILSSKKLLLSDSGFYLCAWRGLAGGTETQYFGPGTRLLVL.